The clone carrying this T cell receptor (beta chain) showed up just once. V gave up 2 bases and J gave up 5 bases; unmatched junction bases: 8. CDR1 is GTSNPN and CDR2 is SVGIG in the germline V gene (reference sequence). This CDR3 is built from 14 residues. Under the authors' procedure: How many nucleated cells were present was estimated from reference gene primer amplification. Clones were sequenced by immunoSEQ multiplex PCR, and TCRdb holds only the in-frame ones, with some missing. That table gives V, J and clone size, and the DNA gave D and trimming. Of about 110,000 clones in the sample, over 80% were seen once. The sample belongs to a study of blood T cell repertoires in COVID-19. Looking at the study overall: COVID-19 samples from acute and convalescent phases originated in the United States, Italy and Spain. PBMCs, B-cell-depleted T cells, or T cells provided the cDNA or gDNA that made up the material.

The sample consisted of peripheral blood. The sequence came from a woman aged 45-59 years with acute or convalescent COVID-19. V gene TRBV30 combines with J gene TRBJ2-7; TRBD1 aligns across 8 bases. The CDR3 DNA is TGTGCCTGGAGTTTGACAGGGGAAAGAGACGAGCAGTACTTC. Its translation: CAWSLTGERDEQYF. The whole variable domain, remainder taken from reference TRBV30 and TRBJ2-7, is SQTIHQWPATLVQPVGSPLSLECTVEGTSNPNLYWYRQAAGRGLQLLFYSVGIGQISSEVPQNLSASRPQDRQFILSSKKLLLSDSGFYLCAWSLTGERDEQYFGPGTRLTVT.